What follows are 28 T cell receptor beta chains derived from one specimen sequenced in a study of blood T cell repertoires in COVID-19. The table came from immunoSEQ multiplex PCR; TCRdb's copy has only in-frame clones and leaves some out. The repertoire holds about 250,000 clones, with 80% to 90% as singletons. The specimen was peripheral blood. The receptors here all came from a woman aged 35 to 49 who had recovered from COVID-19.

This sequence joins TRBV5-1 and TRBJ2-7, with a tentative D call TRBD2 (6 bases). Germline loops: CDR1 SGHRS, CDR2 YFSETQ. Trimming pared 0 bases from V and 1 base from J, leaving 11 bases between. The CDR3 sequence is 15 residues long. Here the CDR3 DNA reads TGCGCCAGCAGCTTGGCCGGGACTCTATCCTACGAGCAGTACTTC. This translates into CASSLAGTLSYEQYF.

The rearrangement joins TRBV7-3 to TRBJ2-1, with 9 positions matching TRBD1. V was pared by 5 bases and J by 6 bases, with 5 bases of the junction left unmatched. There are 14 residues in the CDR3. The V gene's germline CDR1 is SGHTA and CDR2 FQGTGA. The CDR3 region is CASSRGTGSNEQFF. CDR3 bases: TGTGCCAGCAGCCGCGGGACAGGGTCCAATGAGCAGTTCTTC. The complete variable domain, with remaining parts taken from reference TRBV7-3 and TRBJ2-1, reads GAGVSQTPSNKVTEKGKYVELRCDPISGHTALYWYRQSLGQGPEFLIYFQGTGAADDSGLPNDRFFAVRPEGSVSTLKIQRTERGDSAVYLCASSRGTGSNEQFFGPGTRLTVL.

This chain uses TRBV9 with TRBJ2-5; possibly TRBD2 for D (5 bases). The CDR3 loop spans 15 amino acids. The germline gives CDR1 SGDLS, CDR2 YYNGEE. Trimming took 6 bases from V and 2 from J, leaving 17 bases between them. CDR3 protein: CASTTAGVHQETQYF. CDR3 coding DNA: TGTGCCAGCACCACTGCCGGGGTTCATCAAGAGACCCAGTACTTC.

The rearrangement joins TRBV3-1 (or the pseudogene TRBV3-2) to TRBJ2-1, with 13 nucleotides matching TRBD2. The V and J ends lost 0 bases and 0 bases, in that order; junction bases with no gene match: 2. Per the germline V gene, CDR1 is LGHDT and CDR2 is YNNKEL (reference sequence). This CDR3 region has 18 residues. DNA for the CDR3: TGTGCCAGCAGCCAAGAAGGGACTAGCGGGGTCTCCTACAATGAGCAGTTCTTC. It yields the protein CASSQEGTSGVSYNEQFF.

This chain connects TRBV5-1 to TRBJ2-1, with 14 bases that match TRBD2. Germline trimming cut 0 bases from V and 11 bases from J; bases unmatched to any gene: 7. CDR1 and CDR2 (germline): SGHRS, YFSETQ. The length of the CDR3 is 16 residues. As DNA, the CDR3 is TGCGCCAGCAGCTTGGCCGGGACTAGCGGGGGTGGAAAGCAGTTCTTC. As protein: CASSLAGTSGGGKQFF.

The genes are TRBV10-3 and TRBJ2-6; the match to TRBD1 covers 11 bases. V was pared by 0 bases and J by 4 bases, with 5 bases of the junction left unmatched. This CDR3 has 18 residues. Germline-derived CDR1 and CDR2 are ENHRY and SYGVKD. CDR3 sequence: CAISESGTGGPGANVLTF. CDR3 bases: TGTGCCATCAGTGAGTCGGGGACAGGGGGACCCGGGGCCAACGTCCTGACTTTC.

This rearrangement joins TRBV2 to TRBJ2-5; 9 bases are a match to TRBD2. The germline gives CDR1 SNHLY, CDR2 FYNNEI. The length of the CDR3 is 15 residues. Germline trimming cut 6 bases from V and 5 bases from J; bases unmatched to any gene: 10. The DNA of the CDR3 is TGTGCCAGCAGAGAACCGGGGACTAGCCGGGAGACCCAGTACTTC. This translates into CASREPGTSRETQYF.

The chain recombines TRBV6-5 with TRBJ1-2; TRBD1 might be the D (5 bases). The ends were cut back, 2 bases at V and 7 bases at J, with 14 bases in the middle. This CDR3 is built from 14 residues. Germline CDR1 reads MNHEY; CDR2 reads SVGAGI. CDR3 sequence reads: CASSYLTGTSGYTF. The CDR3 DNA reads as TGTGCCAGCAGTTACCTTACAGGTACCAGTGGCTACACCTTC.

The chain is built from TRBV5-1 and TRBJ1-4, with D possibly TRBD1 on 6 matching bases. CDR1 SGHRS and CDR2 YFSETQ come from the germline V gene. V lost 4 bases and J 8 bases, leaving 15 bases between the germline ends. The CDR3 extends over 14 amino acids. The CDR3 spells CASSSRGGEEKLFF. The CDR3 nucleotides read TGCGCCAGCAGCAGTAGAGGGGGGGAAGAAAAACTGTTTTTT.

This sequence joins TRBV6-5 and TRBJ2-7; 7 bases agree with TRBD1. Germline lookup yields CDR1 MNHEY and CDR2 SVGAGI. The CDR3 covers 14 residues. V was clipped by 2 bases and J by 1 base; unmatched bases: 2. CDR3 DNA sequence: TGTGCCAGCAGTTACGCGGACAGGTCCTACGAGCAGTACTTC. Protein sequence: CASSYADRSYEQYF.

The chain employs TRBV3-1 (or the pseudogene TRBV3-2) and TRBJ1-2, with D possibly TRBD1 on 6 matching bases. CDR3 length: 16 residues. Germline-derived CDR1 and CDR2 are LGHDT and YNNKEL (reference sequence). V lost 4 bases, J lost 9 bases, and 24 bases lay in between. In nucleotides, the CDR3 is TGTGCCAGCAGCCTATACGGAGGGAGGGGGGAGATGAGCTACACCTTC. Amino acids: CASSLYGGRGEMSYTF.

The rearrangement joins TRBV9 to TRBJ1-2, with D uncertain. Deletions cut 3 bases from V and 6 bases from J, with 6 bases between. The CDR3 runs 11 residues. The V gene's germline CDR1 is SGDLS and CDR2 YYNGEE. CDR3 protein: CASSGLHGYTF. CDR3 sequence (DNA): TGTGCCAGCAGCGGACTCCATGGCTACACCTTC.

The chain joins TRBV11-3 to TRBJ2-7, with 10 bases identical to TRBD2. The CDR3 totals 16 residues. J gave up 7 bases and V 0 bases, and 9 bases lay outside the gene matches. The V gene's germline CDR1 is SGHNT and CDR2 YENEEA. The CDR3 loop reads CASSLDSSGRMVEQYV. In DNA, the CDR3 is TGTGCCAGCAGCTTAGATTCTAGCGGGAGAATGGTGGAGCAGTACGTC.

In its sample, this clone was seen a few times. This rearrangement joins TRBV5-1 to TRBJ1-2; D might be TRBD1 (6 bases). V dropped 4 bases and J dropped 1 base, with 8 bases sitting between them. There are 13 residues in the CDR3. Germline values: CDR1 SGHRS, CDR2 YFSETQ. The CDR3 region is CASSADSNYGYTF. CDR3 in DNA: TGCGCCAGCAGCGCGGACAGTAACTATGGCTACACCTTC.

The chain recombines TRBV12-3 or TRBV12-4 with TRBJ1-1; 7 bases line up with TRBD1. This CDR3 is 13 amino acids long. After removal of 5 bases from V and 0 bases from J, the junction contained 0 bases not matched to a gene. The CDR3 loop reads CASSGTVNTEAFF. CDR3 nucleotides: TGTGCCAGCAGTGGGACAGTGAACACTGAAGCTTTCTTT.

The rearrangement uses TRBV12-5 and TRBJ2-1, with TRBD1 matching 9 bases. Germline V gene sequence: CDR1 LGHNT, CDR2 FRNRAP. The CDR3 sequence is 14 residues long. The V segment lost 5 bases and the J segment 8 bases; nucleotides outside the gene matches: 7. This CDR3 reads CASGTPGTGYEQFF. CDR3 sequence (DNA): TGTGCTAGTGGTACCCCCGGGACAGGGTATGAGCAGTTCTTC.

This chain connects TRBV12-3 or TRBV12-4 to TRBJ2-5, with a weak D call TRBD1 (7 bases). The CDR3 consists of 12 residues. Trimming pared 8 bases from V and 4 bases from J, leaving 11 bases between. The CDR3 here is CASAGGGETQYF. The CDR3 nucleotides are TGTGCCAGCGCAGGGGGAGGAGAGACCCAGTACTTC.

The chain joins TRBV30 to TRBJ1-1; D unresolved. Germline V gene lookup returns CDR1 GTSNPN and CDR2 SVGIG (reference sequence). Trimming cost V 4 bases and J 4 bases, with 7 bases left between them. The CDR3 is 11 residues long. The CDR3 DNA reads as TGTGCCTGGAAGGAGGGCACTGAAGCTTTCTTT. As protein: CAWKEGTEAFF.

The chain is built from TRBV18 and TRBJ2-7; 11 bases map to TRBD1. Germline CDR1 and CDR2: KGHSH and LQKENI. V trimming: 3 bases; J trimming: 7 bases; junction bases outside the gene matches: 2. The length of the CDR3 is 13 residues. The CDR3 is CASSPGTGGEQYV. Written as DNA, the CDR3 is TGTGCCAGCTCACCTGGGACAGGGGGAGAGCAGTACGTC.

The V gene is TRBV19, the J gene TRBJ2-3; 12 bases are a match to TRBD2. V lost 3 bases to trimming and J lost 4 bases; unmatched junction nucleotides: 5. The CDR3 loop spans 16 amino acids. Germline CDR1 reads LNHDA; CDR2 reads SQIVND (reference sequence). CDR3 amino acids: CASSMLAGGVADTQYF. The CDR3 nucleotides read TGTGCCAGTAGTATGCTAGCGGGGGGGGTCGCAGATACGCAGTATTTT.

The gene calls are TRBV21-1 and TRBJ2-2; the DNA was not used to check the table's D call, TRBD2. TRBV21-1 is a pseudogene. This CDR3 is 17 amino acids long. CDR3 nucleotides: TGTGCCAGCCCCGGTCGTAGTAGGGGAGGGAACACCGGGGAGCTGTTTTTT. It yields the protein CASPGRSRGGNTGELFF.

CDR3 amino acids: CASSYSGQGGTGELFF. The CDR3 DNA is TGTGCCAGCAGTTACTCGGGACAGGGAGGGACCGGGGAGCTGTTTTTT. The gene calls are TRBV6-6 and TRBJ2-2; TRBD1 aligns across 9 bases. V trimming: 0 bases; J trimming: 5 bases; junction bases outside the gene matches: 4. The CDR3 length is 16 residues. CDR1 and CDR2 (germline): MNHNY, SVGAGI (reference sequence).

The V gene is TRBV24-1, the J gene TRBJ2-3, with D perhaps matching TRBD2 (6 bases). Germline V CDR1 and CDR2: KGHDR, SFDVKD. Trimming took off 4 bases at V and 6 bases at J, with 10 bases between the two ends. CDR3 length: 13 amino acids. CDR3 in amino acids: CATSEREKDTQYF. CDR3 nucleotide sequence: TGTGCCACCAGTGAGCGGGAAAAGGATACGCAGTATTTT.

This chain uses TRBV7-2 with TRBJ2-1; no clear D. Per the germline V gene, CDR1 is SGHTA and CDR2 is FQGNSA. Trimming left V 2 bases short and J 7 bases short, with 18 bases between. The CDR3 covers 16 residues. CDR3 in DNA: TGTGCCAGCAGCTTATTCTCGTTGGGCAACTTTAATGAGCAGTTCTTC. The encoded protein is CASSLFSLGNFNEQFF.

The CDR3 is CATRTANGGYTF. CDR3 in DNA: TGTGCCACCAGGACAGCTAACGGTGGCTACACCTTC. The chain has TRBV24-1 and TRBJ1-2, with a tentative D call TRBD1 (5 bases). Trimming removed 7 bases at V and 7 bases at J, with 12 bases between. Germline V gene lookup returns CDR1 KGHDR and CDR2 SFDVKD. The CDR3 covers 12 residues.

The chain carries TRBV15 and TRBJ2-7; D perhaps matches TRBD2 (7 bases). Germline V CDR1 and CDR2: LNHNV, YYDKDF (reference sequence). V lost 6 bases and J 4 bases, leaving 19 bases between the germline ends. CDR3 size: 15 residues. CDR3 bases: TGTGCCACCAGAGATAGCGGAGGGGGGGTTTACGAGCAGTACGTC. This codes for CATRDSGGGVYEQYV.

This rearrangement joins TRBV28 to TRBJ1-2, with a tentative D call TRBD1 (6 bases). The V and J ends lost 2 bases and 8 bases respectively, with 12 bases between them. The CDR3 has 13 amino acids. CDR1 and CDR2 (germline): MDHEN, SYDVKM. The CDR3 sequence is CASSLPGGAGYTF. For the CDR3, the DNA is TGTGCCAGCAGTTTACCGGGGGGCGCGGGCTACACCTTC.

The chain has TRBV18 and TRBJ2-1, with a tentative D call TRBD2 (5 bases). Germline V gives CDR1 KGHSH, CDR2 LQKENI. Trimming cost V 6 bases and J 0 bases, with 12 bases left between them. This CDR3 has 15 residues. CDR3 sequence (DNA): TGTGCCAGCTCCCGGGGAAGCGGCTCCTACAATGAGCAGTTCTTC. It yields the protein CASSRGSGSYNEQFF.